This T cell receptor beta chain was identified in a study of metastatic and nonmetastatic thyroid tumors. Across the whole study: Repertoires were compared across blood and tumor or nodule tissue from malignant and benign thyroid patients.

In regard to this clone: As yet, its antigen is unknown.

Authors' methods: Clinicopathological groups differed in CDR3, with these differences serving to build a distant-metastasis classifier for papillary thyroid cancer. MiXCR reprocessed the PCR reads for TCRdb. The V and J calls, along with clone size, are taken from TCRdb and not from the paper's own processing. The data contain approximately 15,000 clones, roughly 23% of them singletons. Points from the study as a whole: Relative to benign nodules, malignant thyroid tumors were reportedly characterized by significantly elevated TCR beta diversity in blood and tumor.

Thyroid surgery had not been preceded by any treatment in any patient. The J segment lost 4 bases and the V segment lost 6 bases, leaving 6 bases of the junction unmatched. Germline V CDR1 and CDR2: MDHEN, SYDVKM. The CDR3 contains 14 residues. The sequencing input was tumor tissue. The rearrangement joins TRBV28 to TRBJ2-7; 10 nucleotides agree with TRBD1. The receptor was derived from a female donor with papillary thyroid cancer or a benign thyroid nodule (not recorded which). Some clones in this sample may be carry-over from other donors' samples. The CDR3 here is CASRDPGQGYEQYF. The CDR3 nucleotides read TGTGCCAGCAGGGACCCGGGACAGGGGTACGAGCAGTACTTC.